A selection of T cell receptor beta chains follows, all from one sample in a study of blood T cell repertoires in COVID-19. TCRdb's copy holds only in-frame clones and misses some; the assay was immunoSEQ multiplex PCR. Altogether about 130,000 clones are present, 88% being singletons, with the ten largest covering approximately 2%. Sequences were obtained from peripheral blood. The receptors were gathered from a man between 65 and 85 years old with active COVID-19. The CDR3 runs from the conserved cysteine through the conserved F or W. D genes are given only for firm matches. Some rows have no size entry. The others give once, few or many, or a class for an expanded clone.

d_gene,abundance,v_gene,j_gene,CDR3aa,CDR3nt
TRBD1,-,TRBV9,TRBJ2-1,CASSAPLGQPNEQFF,TGTGCCAGCAGCGCTCCCCTGGGACAGCCCAATGAGCAGTTCTTC
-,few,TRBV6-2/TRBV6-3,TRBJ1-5,CASSYSGGALNQPQHF,TGTGCCAGCAGTTACTCGGGAGGGGCACTCAATCAGCCCCAGCATTTT
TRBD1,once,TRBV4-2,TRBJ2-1,CASSQGDRGSYNEQFF,TGTGCCAGCAGCCAGGGGGACAGGGGCTCCTACAATGAGCAGTTCTTC
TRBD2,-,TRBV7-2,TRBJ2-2,CASSLVGGSTGELFF,TGTGCCAGCAGCTTAGTAGGCGGGAGCACCGGGGAGCTGTTTTTT
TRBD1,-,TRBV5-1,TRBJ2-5,CASSGTAQETQYF,TGCGCCAGCAGTGGGACAGCTCAAGAGACCCAGTACTTC
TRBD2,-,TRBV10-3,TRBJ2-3,CATVLGEGRVTDTQYF,TGTGCCACCGTTCTAGGGGAGGGCCGGGTCACAGATACGCAGTATTTT
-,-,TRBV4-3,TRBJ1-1,CASSLLAAPNTEAFF,TGCGCCAGCAGCCTCCTTGCAGCGCCGAACACTGAAGCTTTCTTT
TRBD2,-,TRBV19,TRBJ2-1,CASSLAGGFGEQFF,TGTGCCAGTAGTCTAGCGGGAGGCTTCGGTGAGCAGTTCTTC
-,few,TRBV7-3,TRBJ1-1,CASRERGGYRNTEAFF,TGTGCCAGCAGAGAACGCGGTGGCTATCGGAACACTGAAGCTTTCTTT
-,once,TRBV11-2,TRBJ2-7,CASSLVVATSSYEQYF,TGTGCCAGCAGCTTAGTGGTGGCGACAAGCTCCTACGAGCAGTACTTC
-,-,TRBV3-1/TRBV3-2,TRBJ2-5,CASSQGQTQYF,TGTGCCAGCAGCCAAGGGCAGACCCAGTACTTC
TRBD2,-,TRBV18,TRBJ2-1,CASSPPSASGDLNEQFF,TGTGCCAGCTCACCACCGTCGGCTAGCGGGGATCTCAATGAGCAGTTCTTC
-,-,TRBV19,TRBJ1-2,CASSGVKRGYGYTF,TGTGCCAGTAGTGGGGTGAAAAGGGGCTATGGCTACACCTTC
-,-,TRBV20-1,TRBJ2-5,CSASYKGQGETQYF,TGCAGTGCTAGTTACAAGGGCCAGGGAGAGACCCAGTACTTC
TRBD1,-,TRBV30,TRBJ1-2,CAWRVTPGQGIGYTF,TGTGCCTGGAGAGTTACCCCGGGACAGGGAATTGGCTACACCTTC
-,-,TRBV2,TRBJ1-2,CASRAGTSSYGYTF,TGTGCCAGCAGAGCAGGGACAAGCAGCTATGGCTACACCTTC
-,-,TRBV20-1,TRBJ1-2,CSAENLYGYTF,TGCAGTGCCGAGAACCTATATGGCTACACCTTC
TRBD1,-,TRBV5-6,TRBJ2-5,CASSLVGRGETQYF,TGTGCCAGCAGCTTGGTAGGCAGGGGGGAGACCCAGTACTTC
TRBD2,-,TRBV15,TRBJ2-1,CATSRGLEGYNEQFF,TGTGCCACCAGCAGGGGACTAGAAGGTTACAATGAGCAGTTCTTC
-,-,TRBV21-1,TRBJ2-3,CASSKVWRGAGDPDF,TGTGCCAGCAGCAAAGTTTGGCGGGGGGCGGGAGACCCCGATTTT
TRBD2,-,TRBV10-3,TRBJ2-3,CAISGNRLAAYTDTQYF,TGTGCCATCAGTGGAAATAGACTAGCTGCCTACACAGATACGCAGTATTTT
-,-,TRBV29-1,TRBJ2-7,CSVVAARSPHEQYF,TGCAGCGTTGTAGCGGCGAGATCCCCTCACGAGCAGTACTTC
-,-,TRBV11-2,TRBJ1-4,CASSKQGLRSNEKLFF,TGTGCCAGCAGCAAGCAGGGGCTCAGGTCTAATGAAAAACTGTTTTTT
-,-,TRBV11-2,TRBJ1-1,CASSNYKNTEAFF,TGTGCCAGCAGCAACTACAAGAACACTGAAGCTTTCTTT
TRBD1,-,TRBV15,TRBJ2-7,CATRVTIGQGAGEQYF,TGTGCCACCAGGGTAACTATTGGACAGGGGGCTGGCGAGCAGTACTTC
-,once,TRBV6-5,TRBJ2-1,CASGEGDLYNEQFF,TGTGCCAGCGGAGAGGGTGATTTATACAATGAGCAGTTCTTC
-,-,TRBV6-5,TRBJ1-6,CASSPPRNNSPLHF,TGTGCCAGCAGCCCGCCGAGGAATAATTCACCCCTCCACTTT
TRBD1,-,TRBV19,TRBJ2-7,CASSQNRGLYLYEQYF,TGTGCCAGTAGCCAGAACAGGGGGCTTTACCTCTACGAGCAGTACTTC
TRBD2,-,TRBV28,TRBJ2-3,CASSLGLAGFTDTQYF,TGTGCCAGCAGTCTCGGACTAGCGGGATTCACAGATACGCAGTATTTT
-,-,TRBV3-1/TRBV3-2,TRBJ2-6,CASSQGFGAGANVLTF,TGTGCCAGCAGCCAAGGGTTCGGGGCTGGGGCCAACGTCCTGACTTTC
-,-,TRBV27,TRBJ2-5,CASGLAAPETQYF,TGTGCCAGCGGCCTCGCGGCCCCAGAGACCCAGTACTTC
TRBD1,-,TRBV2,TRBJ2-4,CASSDRGPKNIQYF,TGTGCCAGCAGTGACAGGGGGCCCAAAAACATTCAGTACTTC
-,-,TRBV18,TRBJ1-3,CASSPAGLSGNTIYF,TGTGCCAGCTCACCAGCCGGTCTCTCTGGAAACACCATATATTTT
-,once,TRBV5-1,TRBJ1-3,CASSPTGRSSGNTIYF,TGCGCCAGCAGCCCGACAGGACGTAGCTCTGGAAACACCATATATTTT
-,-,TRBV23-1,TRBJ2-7,CASSRGRAYEQYF,TGCGCCAGCAGTCGAGGGCGGGCCTACGAGCAGTACTTC
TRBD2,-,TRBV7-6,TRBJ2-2,CASSFLGLAGARTGELFF,TGTGCCAGCAGCTTCCTGGGACTAGCGGGAGCGAGAACCGGGGAGCTGTTTTTT
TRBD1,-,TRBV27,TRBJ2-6,CASRQGPRSGANVLTF,TGTGCCAGCAGACAGGGGCCTCGCTCTGGGGCCAACGTCCTGACTTTC
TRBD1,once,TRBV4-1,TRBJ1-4,CASSQGGGTGGINEKLFF,TGCGCCAGCAGCCAAGGGGGAGGGACAGGGGGCATTAATGAAAAACTGTTTTTT
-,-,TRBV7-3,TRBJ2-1,CASSPTRGSSYNEQFF,TGTGCCAGCAGCCCAACACGTGGGAGCTCCTACAATGAGCAGTTCTTC
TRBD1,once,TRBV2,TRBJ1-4,CASTSGQGTEKLFF,TGTGCCAGCACCTCGGGACAGGGGACTGAAAAACTGTTTTTT
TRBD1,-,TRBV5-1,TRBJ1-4,CASSLVGQGPSQGKLFF,TGCGCCAGCAGCTTGGTAGGACAGGGACCCTCGCAAGGAAAACTGTTTTTT
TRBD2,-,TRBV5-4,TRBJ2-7,CASSSPGTRRSYEQYF,TGTGCCAGCAGCTCCCCCGGGACTAGACGTTCCTACGAGCAGTACTTC
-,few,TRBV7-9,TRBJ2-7,CASSLEVGEQYF,TGTGCCAGCAGCTTAGAAGTCGGTGAGCAGTACTTC
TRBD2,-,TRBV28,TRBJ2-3,CASSRLAGSTDTQYF,TGTGCCAGCAGTCGCCTAGCGGGAAGCACAGATACGCAGTATTTT
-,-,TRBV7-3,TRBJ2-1,CASSSEQVANEQFF,TGTGCCAGCAGCTCTGAGCAAGTAGCAAATGAGCAGTTCTTC
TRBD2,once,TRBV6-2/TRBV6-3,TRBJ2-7,CASSYQGGYYEQYF,TGTGCCAGCAGTTACCAGGGAGGGTACTACGAGCAGTACTTC
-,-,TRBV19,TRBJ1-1,CASTSNGNTEAFF,TGTGCCAGTACTTCCAACGGGAACACTGAAGCTTTCTTT
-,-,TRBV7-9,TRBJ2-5,CASSLNPPTGYQETQYF,TGTGCCAGCAGCTTAAATCCCCCGACGGGATACCAAGAGACCCAGTACTTC
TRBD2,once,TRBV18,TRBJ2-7,CASTGGVAGPYEQYF,TGTGCCAGCACCGGGGGAGTAGCGGGACCCTACGAGCAGTACTTC
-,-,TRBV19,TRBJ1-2,CASSIRTVPDSGYTF,TGTGCCAGTAGTATAAGGACAGTTCCAGACTCTGGCTACACCTTC
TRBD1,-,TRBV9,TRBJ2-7,CASSVATGAYEQYF,TGTGCCAGCAGCGTAGCCACAGGGGCCTACGAGCAGTACTTC
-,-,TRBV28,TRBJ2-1,CASSLGEQFF,TGTGCCAGCAGCCTAGGTGAGCAGTTCTTC
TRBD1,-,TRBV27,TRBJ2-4,CASSPGQGLAKNIQYF,TGTGCCAGCAGTCCGGGACAGGGACTAGCCAAAAACATTCAGTACTTC